This T cell receptor (beta chain) was recovered during a study of cytomegalovirus exposure and HLA in healthy donors. As regards this clone: Its specificity is unknown.

Study results and caveats: Roughly uniform depth of sequencing across donors was assumed in presence/absence analyses. Cytomegalovirus association was assigned to about 150 TCR beta chains.

The PCR employed 60 Vbeta primers together with 13 Jbeta primers. The data were produced by immunoSEQ multiplex PCR, yet TCRdb's version contains in-frame clones alone and is incomplete. Among roughly 150,000 clones, roughly 80% were seen once, and the ten largest hold over 3%. This TCR came from a middle-aged man in good health and CMV-seronegative. Specimen: PBMCs.

CDR3 DNA sequence: TGTGCCTGGAGGACTGACCAGGGGGAAAAACTGTTTTTT. Translated, it gives CAWRTDQGEKLFF. The chain uses TRBV30 and TRBJ1-4; D is perhaps TRBD1 (6 bases). Germline V CDR1 and CDR2: GTSNPN, SVGIG (reference sequence). The V end was cut by 3 bases, the J end by 8 bases, with 13 bases between. The CDR3 extends over 13 amino acids.